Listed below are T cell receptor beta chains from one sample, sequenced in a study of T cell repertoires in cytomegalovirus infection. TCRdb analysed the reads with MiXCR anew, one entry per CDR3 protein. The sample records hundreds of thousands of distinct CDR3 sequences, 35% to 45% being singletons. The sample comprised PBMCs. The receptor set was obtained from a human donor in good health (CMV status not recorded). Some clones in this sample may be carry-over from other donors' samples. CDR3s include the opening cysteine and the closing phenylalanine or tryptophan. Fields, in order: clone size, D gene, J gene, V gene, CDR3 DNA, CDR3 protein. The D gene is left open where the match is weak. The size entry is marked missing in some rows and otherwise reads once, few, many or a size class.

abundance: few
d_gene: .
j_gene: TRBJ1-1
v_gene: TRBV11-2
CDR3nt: TGTGCCAGCAGCTTAGATGGGCTCACTGAAGCTTTCTTT
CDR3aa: CASSLDGLTEAFF

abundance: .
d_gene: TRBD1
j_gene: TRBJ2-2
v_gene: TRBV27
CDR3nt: TGTGCCACTCGACGGCCCCGGGACAGGTCAACCGGGGAGCTGTTTTTT
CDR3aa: CATRRPRDRSTGELFF

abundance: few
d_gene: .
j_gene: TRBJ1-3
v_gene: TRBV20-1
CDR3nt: TGCAGTGCTAGCGACAGGCTTATCTCTGGAAACACCATATATTTT
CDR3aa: CSASDRLISGNTIYF

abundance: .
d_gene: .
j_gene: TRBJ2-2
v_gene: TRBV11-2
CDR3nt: TGTGCCAGCAGCTTAGGGGGGCTCCGGGAGCTGTTTTTT
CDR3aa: CASSLGGLRELFF

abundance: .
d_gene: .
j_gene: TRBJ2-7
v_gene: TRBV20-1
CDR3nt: TGCAGTGCTAGCCGGACTATTAAAACCTACGAGCAGTACTTC
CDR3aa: CSASRTIKTYEQYF

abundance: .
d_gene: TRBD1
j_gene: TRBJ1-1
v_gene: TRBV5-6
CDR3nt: TGTGCCAGCAGGGGGACAGGGTTCGGGAACACTGAAGCTTTCTTT
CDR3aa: CASRGTGFGNTEAFF

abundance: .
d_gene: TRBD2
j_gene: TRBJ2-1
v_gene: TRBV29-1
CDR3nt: TGCAGCGTTGTGGCTAGCGGGGGGGCAGATGAGCAGTTCTTC
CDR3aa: CSVVASGGADEQFF

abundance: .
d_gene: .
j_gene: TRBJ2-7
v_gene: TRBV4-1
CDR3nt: TGCGCCAGCAGCCAAGAAGGTCGTCTAGCAGGCGAGCAGTACTTC
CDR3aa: CASSQEGRLAGEQYF

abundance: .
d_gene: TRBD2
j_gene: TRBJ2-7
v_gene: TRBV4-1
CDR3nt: TGCGCCAGCAGCCTCGCCGGGACTACACCATACGAGCAGTACTTC
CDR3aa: CASSLAGTTPYEQYF

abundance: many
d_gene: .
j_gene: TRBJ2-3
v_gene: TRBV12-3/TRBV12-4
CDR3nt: TGTGCCAGCAGTAAGGACACAGATACGCAGTATTTT
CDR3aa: CASSKDTDTQYF

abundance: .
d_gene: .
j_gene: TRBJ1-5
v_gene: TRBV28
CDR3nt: TGTGCCAGCAGTTTAACCGCCCAGGGTCAGCCCCAGCATTTT
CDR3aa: CASSLTAQGQPQHF

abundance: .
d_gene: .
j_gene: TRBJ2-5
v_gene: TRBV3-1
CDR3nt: TGTGCCAGCAGCTATGGACGGGAGACCCAGTACTTC
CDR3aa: CASSYGRETQYF

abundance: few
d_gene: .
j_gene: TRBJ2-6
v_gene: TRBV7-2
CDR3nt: TGTGCCAGCAGCTTAGTGTTCGGGGGTGCCGGGGCCAACGTCCTGACTTTC
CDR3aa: CASSLVFGGAGANVLTF

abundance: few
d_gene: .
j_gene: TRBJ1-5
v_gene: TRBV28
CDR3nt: TGTGCCAGCAATGTGATGGGTCAGCCCCAGCATTTT
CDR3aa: CASNVMGQPQHF

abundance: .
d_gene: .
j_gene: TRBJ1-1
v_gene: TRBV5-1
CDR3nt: TGCGCCAGCAGCTTGGCCGGAGTAATTGGGCTAGGAGACACTGAAGCTTTCTTT
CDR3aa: CASSLAGVIGLGDTEAFF

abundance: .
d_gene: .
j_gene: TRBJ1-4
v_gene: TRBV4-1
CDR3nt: TGCGCCAGCAGCCAAGGAAAACTGTTTTTT
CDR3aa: CASSQGKLFF

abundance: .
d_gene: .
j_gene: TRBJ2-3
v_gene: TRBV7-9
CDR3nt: TGTGCCAGCAGCTCCTCCGTTCGGACAGCTAGCACAGATACGCAGTATTTT
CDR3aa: CASSSSVRTASTDTQYF

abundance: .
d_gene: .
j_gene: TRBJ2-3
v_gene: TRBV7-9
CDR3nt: TGTGCCAGCAGCGGGATACCGAGTGGGGTTACAGATACGCAGTATTTT
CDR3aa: CASSGIPSGVTDTQYF

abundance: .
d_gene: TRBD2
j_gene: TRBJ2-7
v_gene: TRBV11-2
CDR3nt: TGTGCCAGCAGCCCCCTTGGTAGCGGGAACTACGAGCAGTACTTC
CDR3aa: CASSPLGSGNYEQYF

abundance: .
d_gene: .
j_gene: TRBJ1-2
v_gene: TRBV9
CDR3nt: TGTGCCAGCAGCGTAGCTGGCACGTATGGCTACACCTTC
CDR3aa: CASSVAGTYGYTF

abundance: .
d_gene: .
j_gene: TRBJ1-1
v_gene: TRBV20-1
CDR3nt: TGCAGTGCTAGAGCGGTGTGGGAGAATGACACTGAAGCTTTCTTT
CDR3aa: CSARAVWENDTEAFF

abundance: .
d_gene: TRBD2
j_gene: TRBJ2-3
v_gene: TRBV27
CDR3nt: TGTTCCAGCAGTTTACCGGGACTAGCAGATACGCAGTATTTT
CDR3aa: CSSSLPGLADTQYF

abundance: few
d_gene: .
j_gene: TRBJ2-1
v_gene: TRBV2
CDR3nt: TGTGCCAGCAGTGGGGACAATGAGCAGTTCTTC
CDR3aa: CASSGDNEQFF

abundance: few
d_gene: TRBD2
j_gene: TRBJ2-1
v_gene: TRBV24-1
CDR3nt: TGTGCCACCAGTCGAGCGGGAGGCTCCTACAATGAGCAGTTCTTC
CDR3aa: CATSRAGGSYNEQFF

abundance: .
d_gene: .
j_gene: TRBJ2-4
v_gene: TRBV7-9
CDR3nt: TGTGCCAGCAGCTTAGACAGACCTTCGGCCAAAAACATTCAGTACTTC
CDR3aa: CASSLDRPSAKNIQYF

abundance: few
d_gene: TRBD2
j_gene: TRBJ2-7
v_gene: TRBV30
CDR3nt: TGTGCCTGTTACGCCGGCGGGGGATACGAGCAGTACTTC
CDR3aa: CACYAGGGYEQYF

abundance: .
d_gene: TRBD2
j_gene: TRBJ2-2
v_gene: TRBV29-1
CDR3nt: TGCAGCGTTGGTTCGACTAGCGGGAGAGGTGGGAACACCGGGGAGCTGTTTTTT
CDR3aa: CSVGSTSGRGGNTGELFF

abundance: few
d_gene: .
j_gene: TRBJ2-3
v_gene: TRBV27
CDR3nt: TGTGCCAGCAGTCGTCGGGACCCCCGGGGGGATACGCAGTATTTT
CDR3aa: CASSRRDPRGDTQYF

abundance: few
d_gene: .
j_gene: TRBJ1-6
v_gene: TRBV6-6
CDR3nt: TGTGCCAGCACCCCCGATAATCGGCAGGCAACACCCCTCCACTTT
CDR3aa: CASTPDNRQATPLHF

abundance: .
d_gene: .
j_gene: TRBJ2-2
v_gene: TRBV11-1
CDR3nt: TGTGCCAGCAGCAACCACCCTTCCGGGGAGCTGTTTTTT
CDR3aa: CASSNHPSGELFF

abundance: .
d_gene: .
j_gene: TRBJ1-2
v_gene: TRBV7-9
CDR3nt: TGTGCCAGCACCGCAGGGCAAGGCGGCTACACCTTC
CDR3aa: CASTAGQGGYTF

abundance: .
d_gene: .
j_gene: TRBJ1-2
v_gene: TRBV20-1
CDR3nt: TGCAGTGCTAGAGGGGGGGCGTCTCCTAACTATGGCTACACCTTC
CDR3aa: CSARGGASPNYGYTF

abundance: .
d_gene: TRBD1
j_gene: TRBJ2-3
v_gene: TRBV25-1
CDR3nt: TGTGCCAGCAGTGATGGACAGGGTCCTTCAGATACGCAGTATTTT
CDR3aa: CASSDGQGPSDTQYF

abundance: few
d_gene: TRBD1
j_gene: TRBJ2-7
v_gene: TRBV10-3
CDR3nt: TGTGCCATCAGTGATTCCGACAGGGACCCCTACGAGCAGTACTTC
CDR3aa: CAISDSDRDPYEQYF

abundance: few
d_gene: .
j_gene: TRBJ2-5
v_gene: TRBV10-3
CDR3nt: TGTGCCATCAGTGACAGGGGTGACCAAGAGACCCAGTACTTC
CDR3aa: CAISDRGDQETQYF

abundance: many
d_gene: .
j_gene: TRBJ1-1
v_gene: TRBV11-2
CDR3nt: TGTGCCAGCAGCTTAACGTCCCCTACTGAAGCTTTCTTT
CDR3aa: CASSLTSPTEAFF

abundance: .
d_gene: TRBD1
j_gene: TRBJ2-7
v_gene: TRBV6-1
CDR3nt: TGTGCCAGCAGTGAAATACACAGGGGGCCCTACGAGCAGTACTTC
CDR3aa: CASSEIHRGPYEQYF

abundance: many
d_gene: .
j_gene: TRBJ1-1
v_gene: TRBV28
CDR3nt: TGTGCCAGCAGTTTGGGCTTCCAGCCCCTGGGGGTTATGAACACTGAAGCTTTCTTT
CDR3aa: CASSLGFQPLGVMNTEAFF

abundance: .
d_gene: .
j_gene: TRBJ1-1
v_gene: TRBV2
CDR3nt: TGTGCCAGCAGTGTTGGGGAGGGCACTGAAGCTTTCTTT
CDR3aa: CASSVGEGTEAFF

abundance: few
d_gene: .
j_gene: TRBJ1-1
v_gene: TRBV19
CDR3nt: TGTGCCACTTGGGACGGACGGCTCTTCACTGAAGCTTTCTTT
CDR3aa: CATWDGRLFTEAFF

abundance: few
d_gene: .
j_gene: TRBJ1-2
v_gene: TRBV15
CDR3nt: TGTGCCACCAGCAGAGATCTGGACAGTCGGGGGGGCTACACCTTC
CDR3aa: CATSRDLDSRGGYTF

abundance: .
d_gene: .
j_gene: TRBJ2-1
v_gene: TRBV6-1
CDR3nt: TGTGCCAGCAGTGGGGTCCTAGGTTTGGGCTTAGTCAATGAGCAGTTCTTC
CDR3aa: CASSGVLGLGLVNEQFF

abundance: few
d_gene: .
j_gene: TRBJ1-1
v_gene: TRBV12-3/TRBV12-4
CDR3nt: TGTGCCAGCAGTTTAATGTCGAGCGTGAACACTGAAGCTTTCTTT
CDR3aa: CASSLMSSVNTEAFF

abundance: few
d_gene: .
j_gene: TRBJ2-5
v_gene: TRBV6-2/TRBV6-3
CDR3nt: TGTGCCAGCAGTCGCAGTCGGGAGACCCAGTACTTC
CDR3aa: CASSRSRETQYF

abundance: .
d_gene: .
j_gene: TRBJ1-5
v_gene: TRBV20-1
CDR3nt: TGCAGTGCTAGTCAAGGGAGCTCTCAGCCCCAGCATTTT
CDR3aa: CSASQGSSQPQHF

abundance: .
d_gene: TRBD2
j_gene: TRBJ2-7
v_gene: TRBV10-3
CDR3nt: TGTGCCATCAGTGAGGCGGGAGGCTCTTCTCGCGAGCAGTACTTC
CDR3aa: CAISEAGGSSREQYF

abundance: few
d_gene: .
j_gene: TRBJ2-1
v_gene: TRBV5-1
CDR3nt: TGCGCCAGCAGCTTGGTAGTCGGCGGGAAAAGGGGGGATGAGCAGTTCTTC
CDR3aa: CASSLVVGGKRGDEQFF

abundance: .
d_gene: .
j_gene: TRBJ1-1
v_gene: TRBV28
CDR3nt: TGTGCCAGCACCTGGGGGGCGGGGGTTACTGAAGCTTTCTTT
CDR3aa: CASTWGAGVTEAFF

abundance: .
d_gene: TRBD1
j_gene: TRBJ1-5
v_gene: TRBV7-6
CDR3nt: TGTGCCAGCAGCTCGACAGGGGCCAGCCAGCCCCAGCATTTT
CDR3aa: CASSSTGASQPQHF

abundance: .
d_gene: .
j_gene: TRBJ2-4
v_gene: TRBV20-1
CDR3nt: TGCAGTGCTAGGCAGCGGGCGAACAAAAACATTCAGTACTTC
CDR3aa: CSARQRANKNIQYF

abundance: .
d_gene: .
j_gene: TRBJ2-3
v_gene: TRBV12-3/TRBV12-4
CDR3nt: TGTGCCAGCAGCCCCCCTCGGGCTCTACGAGATACGCAGTATTTT
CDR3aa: CASSPPRALRDTQYF

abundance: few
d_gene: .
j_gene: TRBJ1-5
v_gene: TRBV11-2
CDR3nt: TGTGCCAGCAGCTTAGGGGTGGATTTTCAGCCCCAGCATTTT
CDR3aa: CASSLGVDFQPQHF

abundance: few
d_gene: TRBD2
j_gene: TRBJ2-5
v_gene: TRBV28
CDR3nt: TGTGCCAGCAGGGAGCGGGGTGCGTGGGAGACCCAGTACTTC
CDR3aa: CASRERGAWETQYF